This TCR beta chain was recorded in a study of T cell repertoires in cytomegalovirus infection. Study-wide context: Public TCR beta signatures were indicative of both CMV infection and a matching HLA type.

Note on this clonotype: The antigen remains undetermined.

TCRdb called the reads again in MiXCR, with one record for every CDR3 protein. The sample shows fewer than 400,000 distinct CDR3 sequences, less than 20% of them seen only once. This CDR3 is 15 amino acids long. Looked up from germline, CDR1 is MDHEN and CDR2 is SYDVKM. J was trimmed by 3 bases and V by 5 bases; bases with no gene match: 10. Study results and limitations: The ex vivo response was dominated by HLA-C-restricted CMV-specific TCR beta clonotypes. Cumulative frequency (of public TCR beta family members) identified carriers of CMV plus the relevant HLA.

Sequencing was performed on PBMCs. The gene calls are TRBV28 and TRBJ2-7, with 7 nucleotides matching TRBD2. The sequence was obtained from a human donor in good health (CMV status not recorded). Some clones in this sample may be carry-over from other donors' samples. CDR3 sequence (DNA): TGTGCCAGCAGTCCCGTTCCTGGCGGGGGCTACGAGCAGTACTTC. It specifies CASSPVPGGGYEQYF.